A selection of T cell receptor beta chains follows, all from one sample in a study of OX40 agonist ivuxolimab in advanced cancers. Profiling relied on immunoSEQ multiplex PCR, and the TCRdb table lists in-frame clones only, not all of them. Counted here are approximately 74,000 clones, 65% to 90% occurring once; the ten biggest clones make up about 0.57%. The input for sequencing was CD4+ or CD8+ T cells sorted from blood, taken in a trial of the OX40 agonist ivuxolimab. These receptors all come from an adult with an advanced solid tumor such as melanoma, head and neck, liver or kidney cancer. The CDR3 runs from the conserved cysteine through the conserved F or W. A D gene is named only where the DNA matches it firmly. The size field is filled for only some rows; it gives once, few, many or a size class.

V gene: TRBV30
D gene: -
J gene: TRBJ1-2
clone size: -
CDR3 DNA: TGTGCCTGGAAAGCGTTGGGGAAAGTGGGCTACACCTTC
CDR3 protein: CAWKALGKVGYTF

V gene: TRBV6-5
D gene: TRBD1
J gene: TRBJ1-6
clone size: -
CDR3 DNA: TGTGCCAGCAGTTACTCCACCGGGACAGGGGGGTCACCCCTCCACTTT
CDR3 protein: CASSYSTGTGGSPLHF

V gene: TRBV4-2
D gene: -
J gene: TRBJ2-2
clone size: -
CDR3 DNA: TGTGCCAGCAGCCAAGAACCTCAGGGGATCACCGGGGAGCTGTTTTTT
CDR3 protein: CASSQEPQGITGELFF

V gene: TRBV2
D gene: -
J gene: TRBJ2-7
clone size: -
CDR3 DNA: TGTGCCAGCAGTGACCGGGGCCTACCGGGCGAGCAGTACTTC
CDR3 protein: CASSDRGLPGEQYF

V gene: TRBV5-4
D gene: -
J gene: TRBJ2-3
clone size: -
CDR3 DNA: TGTGCCAGCAGCTTCAGGGAGGCCGTCACAGATACGCAGTATTTT
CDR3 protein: CASSFREAVTDTQYF

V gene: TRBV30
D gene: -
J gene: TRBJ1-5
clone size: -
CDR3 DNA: TGTGCCTGGAGTGTAGTCGGGAATCAGCCCCAGCATTTT
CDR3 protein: CAWSVVGNQPQHF

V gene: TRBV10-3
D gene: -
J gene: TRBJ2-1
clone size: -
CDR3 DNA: TGTGCCATCAGTGATCAGGGGGGTGCCAACTCCTACAATGAGCAGTTCTTC
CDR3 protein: CAISDQGGANSYNEQFF

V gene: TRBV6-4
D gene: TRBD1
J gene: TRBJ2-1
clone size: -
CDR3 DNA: TGTGCCAGCGATTCCCGGGACAGGGCCTACAATGAGCAGTTCTTC
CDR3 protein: CASDSRDRAYNEQFF

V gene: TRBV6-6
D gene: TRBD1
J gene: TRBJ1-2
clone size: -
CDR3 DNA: TGTGCCAGCAGACAACCCGGGACAGGGGACTATGGCTACACCTTC
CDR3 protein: CASRQPGTGDYGYTF

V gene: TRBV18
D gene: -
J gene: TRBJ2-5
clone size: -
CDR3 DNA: TGTGCCAGCTCCCCCTACCAAGAGACCCAGTACTTC
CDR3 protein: CASSPYQETQYF

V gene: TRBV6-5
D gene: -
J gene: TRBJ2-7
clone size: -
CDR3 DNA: TGTGCCAGCAGCGTGGGGGCCGACAGCTCCTACGAGCAGTACTTC
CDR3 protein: CASSVGADSSYEQYF

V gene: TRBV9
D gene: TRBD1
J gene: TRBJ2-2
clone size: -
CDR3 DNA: TGTGCCAGCAGCGTCGGGACAGCCCGGCAGGGGTCCGGGGAGCTGTTTTTT
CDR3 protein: CASSVGTARQGSGELFF

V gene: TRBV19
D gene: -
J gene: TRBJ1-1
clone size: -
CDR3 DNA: TGTGCCAGTAGTGTGGCTCGGGGCACCACTGAAGCTTTCTTT
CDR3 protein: CASSVARGTTEAFF

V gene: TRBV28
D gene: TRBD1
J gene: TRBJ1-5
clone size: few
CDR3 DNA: TGTGCCAGCACCCCTTCGACAGGGGAACAGCCCCAGCATTTT
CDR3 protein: CASTPSTGEQPQHF

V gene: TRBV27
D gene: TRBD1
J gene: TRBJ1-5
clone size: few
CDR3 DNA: TGTGCCAGCAGTAGACAGGGTTATAGCAATCAGCCCCAGCATTTT
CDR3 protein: CASSRQGYSNQPQHF

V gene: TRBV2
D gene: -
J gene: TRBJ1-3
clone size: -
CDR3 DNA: TGTGCCAGCAGTACACAGGTCTCCGGAAACACCATATATTTT
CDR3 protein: CASSTQVSGNTIYF

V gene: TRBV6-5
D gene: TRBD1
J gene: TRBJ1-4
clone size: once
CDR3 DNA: TGTGCCAGCAGGGGACAGGTGGAAAATGAAAAACTGTTTTTT
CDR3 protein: CASRGQVENEKLFF

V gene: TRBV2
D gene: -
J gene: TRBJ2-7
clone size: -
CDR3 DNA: TGTGCCAGCAGGGGGGCCATATACGAGCAGTACTTC
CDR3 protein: CASRGAIYEQYF

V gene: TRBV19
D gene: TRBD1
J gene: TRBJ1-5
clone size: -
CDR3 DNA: TGTGCCAGTAGCCCGGGACAGGTAACGGATCAGCCCCAGCATTTT
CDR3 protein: CASSPGQVTDQPQHF

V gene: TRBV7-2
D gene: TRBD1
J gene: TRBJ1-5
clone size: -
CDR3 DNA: TGTGCCAGCAGCGGACAGGGTTCGGGTCAGCCCCAGCATTTT
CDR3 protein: CASSGQGSGQPQHF

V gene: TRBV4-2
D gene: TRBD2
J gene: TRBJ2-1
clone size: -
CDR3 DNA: TGTGCCAGCAGCCCCCACGGGACTAGCGGAGGCAATGAGCAGTTCTTC
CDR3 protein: CASSPHGTSGGNEQFF

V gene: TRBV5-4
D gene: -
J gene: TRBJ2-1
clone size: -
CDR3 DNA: TGTGCCAGCAGCTTGCAGGGGTACTACAATGAGCAGTTCTTC
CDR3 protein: CASSLQGYYNEQFF

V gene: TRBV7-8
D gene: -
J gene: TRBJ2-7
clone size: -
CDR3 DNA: TGTGCCAGCAGGCGATCAAGCTCCTACGAGCAGTACTTC
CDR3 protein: CASRRSSSYEQYF

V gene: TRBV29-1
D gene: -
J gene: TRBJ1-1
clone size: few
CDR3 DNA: TGCAGCGTTGAAGAGAACACTGAAGCTTTCTTT
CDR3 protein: CSVEENTEAFF

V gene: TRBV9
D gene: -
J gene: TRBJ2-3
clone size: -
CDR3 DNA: TGTGCCAGCAGCGTGGGGACTGCTTCGGATACGCAGTATTTT
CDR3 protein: CASSVGTASDTQYF

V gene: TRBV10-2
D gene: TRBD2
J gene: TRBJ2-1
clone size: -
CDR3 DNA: TGCGCCAGCAGTGACCGTAGCGGGAGGGCCTACAATGAGCAGTTCTTC
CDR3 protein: CASSDRSGRAYNEQFF

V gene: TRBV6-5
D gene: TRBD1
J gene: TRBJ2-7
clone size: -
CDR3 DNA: TGTGCCAGCAGTTACTCGGGACAGGGAGCCTACGAGCAGTACTTC
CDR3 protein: CASSYSGQGAYEQYF

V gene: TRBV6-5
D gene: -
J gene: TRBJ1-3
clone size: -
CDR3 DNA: TGTGCCAGCGGAAAAAGCTCTGGAAACACCATATATTTT
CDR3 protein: CASGKSSGNTIYF

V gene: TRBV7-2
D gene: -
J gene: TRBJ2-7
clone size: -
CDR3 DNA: TGTGCCAGCAGCCTCTGGAGGCGTAGCTCCTACGAGCAGTACTTC
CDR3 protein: CASSLWRRSSYEQYF

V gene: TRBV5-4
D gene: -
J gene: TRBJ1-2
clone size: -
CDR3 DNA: TGTGCCAGCAGCTTAACGGGAGGCTACACCTTC
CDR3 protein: CASSLTGGYTF

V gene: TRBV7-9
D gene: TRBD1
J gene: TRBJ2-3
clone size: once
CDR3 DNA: TGTGCCAGCAGCCGGGACAGGGCAGGAGATACGCAGTATTTT
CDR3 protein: CASSRDRAGDTQYF

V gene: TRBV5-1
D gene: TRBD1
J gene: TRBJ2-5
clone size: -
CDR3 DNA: TGCGCCAGCAGCCCGCAAGGACAGGGTGGAGAGCAGTACTTC
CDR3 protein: CASSPQGQGGEQYF